These 25 T cell receptor beta chains share one sample of origin, sequenced in a study of T cell repertoires in aging, cancer and after chemotherapy. A mixed TRB-A/B primer pool amplified rearranged TRB by multiplex touch-down PCR. TCRdb used MiXCR to reprocess the multiplex PCR reads, holding one entry per CDR3 protein. The table lists about 2,800 distinct CDR3 sequences, about 43% of them singletons. TCR beta rearrangements were amplified from peripheral blood genomic DNA. Source material: blood. The receptors derive from a human donor with a blood cancer.

The chain has TRBV6-6 and TRBJ2-3; no reliable D call. CDR1 MNHNY and CDR2 SVGAGI come from the germline V gene (reference sequence). The germline V and J ends were trimmed by 3 bases and 3 bases, with 10 bases remaining between them. This CDR3 contains 14 residues. CDR3 coding DNA: TGTGCCAGCAGTTATCGTACGTGGACAGATACGCAGTATTTT. Translated, it gives CASSYRTWTDTQYF.

The rearrangement links TRBV18 to TRBJ1-2, with a possible D match to TRBD1 (5 bases). The V end was cut by 3 bases, the J end by 1 base, with 6 bases between. The germline V gene has CDR1 KGHSH and CDR2 LQKENI. The CDR3 sequence is 13 residues long. The CDR3 spells CASSPGGNYGYTF. Written as DNA, the CDR3 is TGTGCCAGCTCACCGGGGGGTAACTATGGCTACACCTTC.

The chain carries TRBV6-5 and TRBJ1-2, with D unresolved. This CDR3 is built from 13 residues. Trimming cost V 5 bases and J 9 bases, with 16 bases left between them. Germline V CDR1 and CDR2: MNHEY, SVGAGI. CDR3 protein: CASSEVLAGSYTF. The DNA for the CDR3 is TGTGCCAGCAGTGAAGTATTAGCGGGGAGCTACACCTTC.

Points on this clonotype: At one end the junction does not follow the germline gene, possibly because of a read error. The rearrangement links TRBV13 to TRBJ2-1; D may be TRBD1 (6 bases). Germline V gene data show CDR1 as PRHDT and CDR2 as FYEKMQ (reference sequence). CDR3 length: 12 residues. CDR3 sequence (DNA): TGTGCCAGCAGCCTGAGTGGCGGAGAGGGGGTCTTC. Translating gives CASSLSGGEGVF.

This clonotype has only a few counts. The chain joins TRBV6-6 to TRBJ1-5, with D possibly matching TRBD1 (6 bases). Trimming removed 6 bases from V and 4 bases from J, with 10 bases in between. CDR3 length: 13 amino acids. CDR1 and CDR2 (germline): MNHNY, SVGAGI (reference sequence). Here the CDR3 reads CASSTRGNQPQHF. The CDR3 DNA follows: TGTGCCAGCAGCACCAGGGGAAATCAGCCCCAGCATTTT.

The chain carries TRBV19 and TRBJ2-7; 8 bases are shared with TRBD1. The CDR3 consists of 14 residues. Germline assignment: CDR1 LNHDA and CDR2 SQIVND (reference sequence). The V and J ends lost 6 bases and 0 bases, in that order; junction bases with no gene match: 4. The CDR3 here is CASRRTGSSYEQYF. CDR3 sequence (DNA): TGTGCCAGTAGGAGGACAGGGAGCTCCTACGAGCAGTACTTC.

The chain recombines TRBV7-9 with TRBJ1-1; the D gene is possibly TRBD1 (5 bases). The germline V gene encodes CDR1 SEHNR and CDR2 FQNEAQ (reference sequence). Trimming left V 5 bases short and J 0 bases short, with 13 bases between. This CDR3 region has 15 residues. In DNA form, the CDR3 reads TGTGCCAGCAGCCTAGGGGACCGCTTGAACACTGAAGCTTTCTTT. Translated: CASSLGDRLNTEAFF. Based on the CDR3 plus reference TRBV7-9 and TRBJ1-1, the full variable domain is DTGVSQNPRHKITKRGQNVTFRCDPISEHNRLYWYRQTLGQGPEFLTYFQNEAQLEKSRLLSDRFSAERPKGSFSTLEIQRTEQGDSAMYLCASSLGDRLNTEAFFGQGTRLTVV.

This clonotype is labeled hyperexpanded. V gene TRBV12-3 or TRBV12-4 combines with J gene TRBJ2-3; D may be TRBD1 (5 bases). The CDR3 runs 14 residues. V lost 5 bases to trimming and J lost 4 bases, with 13 bases between them. The DNA for the CDR3 is TGTGCCAGCAGTCTGGGGCACACCTCAGATACGCAGTATTTT. Amino acids: CASSLGHTSDTQYF.

The V call is TRBV6-5, the J call TRBJ2-1; no clear D. V lost 3 bases and J lost 5, with 2 bases in between. CDR1 and CDR2 from the germline V gene are MNHEY and SVGAGI. The CDR3 runs 11 residues. CDR3 DNA: TGTGCCAGCAGTTATGACAATGAGCAGTTCTTC. This gives the protein CASSYDNEQFF.

In its sample, this clonotype was seen once. The CDR3 region has the DNA TGTGCCAGCTTCCCGGGACCCGACACCAGTGAGCAGTTCTTC. Protein: CASFPGPDTSEQFF. The chain employs TRBV6-5 and TRBJ2-1; D could derive from TRBD1 or TRBD2 (5 bases each). The germline V and J ends were trimmed by 8 bases and 9 bases, with 20 bases remaining between them. Germline CDR1 and CDR2: MNHEY and SVGAGI. CDR3 length equals 14 residues.

V gene TRBV15 combines with J gene TRBJ2-1, with 7 bases identical to TRBD1. J was trimmed by 2 bases and V by 4 bases; bases with no gene match: 5. This CDR3 is built from 15 residues. CDR1 and CDR2 from the germline V gene are LNHNV and YYDKDF (reference sequence). In DNA form, the CDR3 reads TGTGCCACCAGCACGCCCGGGACAGCCTACAATGAGCAGTTCTTC. It yields the protein CATSTPGTAYNEQFF.

Remarks on this clonotype: This may be a read error, as it is one base from a much larger clone. The J gene is TRBJ2-3, the V gene TRBV19, with 13 nucleotides matching TRBD2. The V gene end was trimmed by 7 bases and the J gene end by 4 bases; junction bases not matched to a gene: 2. Germline loops: CDR1 LNHDA, CDR2 SQIVND (reference sequence). The CDR3 runs 14 residues. CDR3 sequence: CASNTSGGADTQYF. The CDR3 DNA follows: TGTGCCAGTAACACTAGCGGGGGGGCAGATACGCAGTATTTT.

J is TRBJ1-1 and V is TRBV19; D call uncertain. Germline CDR1 reads LNHDA; CDR2 reads SQIVND (reference sequence). This CDR3 is built from 13 residues. V dropped 6 bases and J dropped 1 base, with 9 bases sitting between them. The CDR3 reads CASRGRSNTEAFF. CDR3 DNA sequence: TGTGCCAGTAGAGGCAGGTCGAACACTGAAGCTTTCTTT.

This clonotype ranks as medium-sized (0.01 to 0.1%). This chain uses TRBV5-5 with TRBJ1-2; the D is unclear. V was shortened by 2 bases and J by 4 bases, with 15 bases between the two germline ends. The CDR3 length is 15 residues. Germline V CDR1 and CDR2: SGHKS, YYEKEE (reference sequence). The CDR3 region is CASSLTAWRSYGYTF. The CDR3 nucleotides read TGTGCCAGCAGCTTAACAGCGTGGCGGTCCTATGGCTACACCTTC.

Turning to this clonotype: Sequence at one end of the junction differs from germline and may be a read error. The rearrangement joins TRBV6-5 to TRBJ1-4; D gene uncertain. Germline V lookup: CDR1 MNHEY, CDR2 SVGAGI. The CDR3 runs to 13 residues. CDR3 sequence reads: CAISEVVEEKLFF. CDR3 DNA: TGTGCCATCAGTGAGGTGGTTGAGGAAAAACTGTTTTTT.

The rearrangement links TRBV7-2 to TRBJ1-1, with 7 bases aligning to TRBD1. V lost 0 bases, J lost 2 bases, and 6 bases stayed unmatched. The CDR3 runs 16 residues. CDR1 SGHTA and CDR2 FQGNSA come from the germline V gene. CDR3 in amino acids: CASSLAGGGANTEAFF. For the CDR3, the DNA is TGTGCCAGCAGCTTAGCTGGAGGGGGCGCAAACACTGAAGCTTTCTTT.

This clonotype was observed a handful of times. The chain carries TRBV18 and TRBJ2-5; possibly TRBD1 for D (6 bases). V lost 5 bases to trimming and J lost 1 base, with 8 bases between them. Looked up from germline, CDR1 is KGHSH and CDR2 is LQKENI. This CDR3 is built from 13 residues. CDR3 amino acids: CASSTTGQETQYF. As DNA, the CDR3 is TGTGCCAGCTCAACGACAGGCCAAGAGACCCAGTACTTC.

This chain links TRBV27 with TRBJ1-5; D ambiguous. Germline loops: CDR1 MNHEY, CDR2 SMNVEV (reference sequence). The CDR3 loop spans 11 amino acids. Between the trimmed V and J ends, which lost 0 bases and 6 bases, there was a span of 0 bases. The CDR3 region has the DNA TGTGCCAGCAGTTTATCTCAGCCCCAGCATTTT. Translating gives CASSLSQPQHF.

The chain joins TRBV7-2 to TRBJ1-5, with TRBD1 as a possible D gene (5 bases). The CDR3 consists of 16 residues. Per germline, CDR1 SGHTA and CDR2 FQGNSA. The ends were cut back, 5 bases at V and 4 bases at J, with 18 bases in the middle. The CDR3: CASSQSSGGVNQPQHF. The CDR3 DNA reads TGTGCCAGCAGCCAATCATCGGGGGGGGTTAATCAGCCCCAGCATTTT.

The V gene is TRBV24-1, the J gene TRBJ1-5, with 9 bases lining up with TRBD1. With 9 bases clipped from V and 6 bases from J, the junction kept 11 bases outside the gene matches. This CDR3 region has 15 residues. The germline V gene has CDR1 KGHDR and CDR2 SFDVKD. The CDR3 DNA is TGTGCCACCTCTTTCTCTGGGGGACAGGGTCAGCCCCAGCATTTT. This translates into CATSFSGGQGQPQHF.

This clonotype was found once. The rearrangement uses TRBV20-1 and TRBJ2-7; possible D gene TRBD2, 5 bases. The germline V gene encodes CDR1 DFQATT and CDR2 SNEGSKA (reference sequence). The CDR3 extends over 15 amino acids. V was shortened by 4 bases and J by 6 bases, with 22 bases between the two germline ends. The CDR3 spells CSAIQSGRRWSEQYF. The CDR3 nucleotides read TGCAGTGCTATCCAGTCCGGGCGGAGGTGGTCCGAGCAGTACTTC.

The gene calls are TRBV6-5 and TRBJ2-1; 7 positions match TRBD2. V lost 7 bases and J lost 7; bases outside the gene matches: 13. This CDR3 has 15 amino acids. Germline-derived CDR1 and CDR2 are MNHEY and SVGAGI. The CDR3 region is CASTSGDAGENEQFF. Here the CDR3 DNA reads TGTGCCAGCACCTCCGGAGATGCGGGAGAAAATGAGCAGTTCTTC.

V usage is TRBV6-5 and J usage is TRBJ2-6; perhaps D is TRBD1 or TRBD2 (6 bases each). Germline CDR1 reads MNHEY; CDR2 reads SVGAGI. The CDR3 covers 15 residues. Trimming removed 8 bases at V and 4 bases at J, with 15 bases between. CDR3 coding DNA: TGTGCCAGCTCTAGGGGGGCGCCGGGGGCCAACGTCCTGACTTTC. Its translation: CASSRGAPGANVLTF.

This clonotype has only a few counts. The rearrangement joins TRBV30 to TRBJ1-2; D is undetermined. CDR1 is GTSNPN, CDR2 SVGIG, per germline (reference sequence). This CDR3 has 12 amino acids. V was clipped by 4 bases and J by 8 bases, with 14 bases between them. As DNA, the CDR3 is TGTGCCTGGAATCCGGTGCCTGGGGGCTACACCTTC. Residues: CAWNPVPGGYTF.

This clonotype has more than one count but fewer than ten. The chain employs TRBV12-3 or TRBV12-4 and TRBJ2-7, with TRBD1 matching 8 bases. The CDR3 is made up of 12 amino acids. Trimming removed 6 bases from V and 7 bases from J; junction bases left unmatched: 5. CDR3 protein: CASRVTGVEQYF. The CDR3 region has the DNA TGTGCCAGCAGGGTGACAGGGGTTGAGCAGTACTTC.